This note documents a single T cell receptor beta chain sequence. Its antigen is not known. TCRdb reprocessed the reads with MiXCR, giving one entry per CDR3 protein. The sample yields about half a million distinct CDR3 sequences, about 33% seen once. This specimen comes from a study of T cell repertoires in cytomegalovirus infection. Looking at the study overall: Indications of both CMV infection and matching HLA type were provided by public TCR beta signatures.

There are 16 residues in the CDR3. V lost 2 bases to trimming and J lost 2 bases; unmatched junction nucleotides: 1. The germline V gene has CDR1 MNHEY and CDR2 SVGEGT. V gene TRBV6-2 or TRBV6-3 combines with J gene TRBJ2-6; 9 positions agree with TRBD1. The receptor comes from a human donor in good health (CMV status not recorded). Some clones in this sample may be carry-over from other donors' samples. The source material was cultured PBMCs, sampled from culture after CMV antigen stimulation. Here the CDR3 reads CASSYGTGTGANVLTF. As DNA, the CDR3 is TGTGCCAGCAGTTACGGGACAGGGACTGGGGCCAACGTCCTGACTTTC.